These T cell receptor beta chains were read from a single sample in a study of blood T cells in healthy people across ages. TCRdb reprocessed the 5' RACE reads with MiXCR, giving one entry per CDR3 protein. The profile shows around 1,900,000 distinct CDR3 sequences, 35% to 50% of them singletons. Sequences were obtained from blood. The receptor set was obtained from a human donor in good health. Each CDR3 is given with its conserved first and last residue. Each record gives: D gene, clone size, J gene, V gene, CDR3 DNA, CDR3 protein. A D gene is named only where the DNA matches it firmly. Expanded clones are given a class, and other clones once, few, many or no size at all.

>-|-|TRBJ1-6|TRBV12-3/TRBV12-4
TGTGCCAGCAGTTTGGACGGCCCAGCGGTATCACCCCTCCACTTT
CASSLDGPAVSPLHF
>-|-|TRBJ1-2|TRBV7-6
TGTGCCAGCAGCTTTGAGGACAGTAGTCACTATGGCTACACCTTC
CASSFEDSSHYGYTF
>-|-|TRBJ2-3|TRBV12-3/TRBV12-4
TGTGCCAGCAGTCTTTCGGGCAGCCCAGATACGCAGTATTTT
CASSLSGSPDTQYF
>TRBD2|-|TRBJ2-1|TRBV27
TGTGCCAGCAGTTTATTGGAGGTGGGGGGGAGCTCCTACAATGAGCAGTTCTTC
CASSLLEVGGSSYNEQFF
>TRBD2|-|TRBJ2-7|TRBV20-1
TGCAGTGCTGGAACTTTAGCGGGGGCCTACGAGCAGTACTTC
CSAGTLAGAYEQYF
>TRBD1|few|TRBJ2-6|TRBV4-3
TGCGCCAGCAGCCCCAGGGGGCCTTCCGTAGGGGGGGCCAACGTCCTGACTTTC
CASSPRGPSVGGANVLTF
>TRBD1|-|TRBJ1-5|TRBV10-3
TGTGCCATCAGGGGGACAGGGGGCAATCAGCCCCAGCATTTT
CAIRGTGGNQPQHF
>-|-|TRBJ2-3|TRBV5-1
TGCGCCAGCAGCTCTCGCCTTAATACGCAGTATTTT
CASSSRLNTQYF
>-|-|TRBJ2-1|TRBV7-2
TGTGCCAGCAGCTTAGGAGGGATGAGTGGGAATGAGCAGTTCTTC
CASSLGGMSGNEQFF
>TRBD2|-|TRBJ2-3|TRBV29-1
TGCAGCGGGGCCCGGCTAGCGGGCGACTATAGCACAGATACGCAGTATTTT
CSGARLAGDYSTDTQYF
>TRBD1|-|TRBJ2-7|TRBV13
TGTGCCAGCAGCGGATTGAGGACAGGGAACGAGCAGTACTTC
CASSGLRTGNEQYF
>-|few|TRBJ1-2|TRBV6-1
TGTGCCAGCAGATCCGGGACAACTCATTACTTTAACTATGGCTACACCTTC
CASRSGTTHYFNYGYTF
>-|few|TRBJ1-2|TRBV20-1
TGCAGTGCTAGGGTTGTCGATGGCTACACCTTC
CSARVVDGYTF
>-|-|TRBJ2-5|TRBV5-5
TGTGCCAGCAGCTTTCTTTCAGGTTACTTGGAGACCCAGTACTTC
CASSFLSGYLETQYF
>TRBD1|few|TRBJ2-7|TRBV4-1
TGCGCCAGCAGCCAAGTGGGGGAAGGGGGCGACGAGCAGTACTTC
CASSQVGEGGDEQYF
>-|-|TRBJ1-2|TRBV24-1
TGTGCCACCAGTGATTTACACCAGGGACGGATGGGATTATATGGCTACACCTTC
CATSDLHQGRMGLYGYTF
>-|-|TRBJ1-1|TRBV9
TGTGCCAGCAGCGTACAGGGCGACACTGAAGCTTTCTTT
CASSVQGDTEAFF
>TRBD1|few|TRBJ1-2|TRBV27
TGTGCCAGCAGCAGGGGGTTAGGCTACACCTTC
CASSRGLGYTF
>-|-|TRBJ1-4|TRBV7-8
TGTGCCAGCAGCAAGGGGGACGGAGAGGGAGAAAAACTGTTTTTT
CASSKGDGEGEKLFF
>TRBD1|-|TRBJ1-1|TRBV11-3
TGTGCCAGCAGTGACCACAGGGGAGGGAACACTGAAGCTTTCTTT
CASSDHRGGNTEAFF
>-|-|TRBJ1-6|TRBV6-6
TGTGCCAGCAGTTTCGACAGATATTCACCCCTCCACTTT
CASSFDRYSPLHF
>-|-|TRBJ2-1|TRBV28
TGTGCCAGCAGTTTGTCAGGGGGGGAGGGCCCCTACAATGAGCAGTTCTTC
CASSLSGGEGPYNEQFF
>TRBD2|-|TRBJ2-1|TRBV4-3
TGCGCCAGCAGCCAAGATCCGCAGCGGGGGGGTTACAATGAGCAGTTCTTC
CASSQDPQRGGYNEQFF
>-|-|TRBJ2-5|TRBV7-3
TGTGCCAGCAGCCCTGCTGGCTTTCGAGGAGAGACCCAGTACTTC
CASSPAGFRGETQYF
>TRBD1|-|TRBJ2-1|TRBV13
TGTGCCAGCAGCCCACCGGGACAGGGGGTCGTCAATGAGCAGTTCTTC
CASSPPGQGVVNEQFF
>-|-|TRBJ2-6|TRBV9
TGTGCCAGCAGCCCGCCGACAGGAGGTCTCTCTGGGGCCAACGTCCTGACTTTC
CASSPPTGGLSGANVLTF
>TRBD1|-|TRBJ2-1|TRBV7-9
TGTGCCAGCAGCTCGGGACAGGGACACTACAATGAGCAGTTCTTC
CASSSGQGHYNEQFF
>-|many|TRBJ2-1|TRBV10-3
TGTGCCATCATGGAGGGGGCAGGTATTGAGCAGTTCTTC
CAIMEGAGIEQFF
>-|-|TRBJ2-2|TRBV29-1
TGCCAAGCAGGGGCCGGCACCGGGGAGCTGTTTTTT
CQAGAGTGELFF
>-|few|TRBJ1-6|TRBV20-1
TGCAGTGCTAGTTCGGGTCTGGCACCCCTCCACTTT
CSASSGLAPLHF
>-|few|TRBJ2-5|TRBV20-1
TGCAGTGCTAGAGATGAGTTCCAGGGAACCCAGTACTTC
CSARDEFQGTQYF
>-|-|TRBJ2-1|TRBV5-1
TGCGCCAGCGGTTCAGGGGAGAATACGAATGAGCAGTTCTTC
CASGSGENTNEQFF
>-|-|TRBJ2-1|TRBV29-1
TGCAGCGTTAAACCGGCTGTTAGGGATGAGCAGTTCTTC
CSVKPAVRDEQFF
>-|many|TRBJ2-7|TRBV15
TGTGCCACCAGCAGAGTAGATTCCTACGAGCAGTACTTC
CATSRVDSYEQYF
>-|-|TRBJ2-3|TRBV20-1
TGCAGTGCTCCCCTGGCGGCGACAGATACGCAGTATTTT
CSAPLAATDTQYF